The next 30 T cell receptor beta chains were all read from a single sample in a study of T cells after yellow fever vaccination. One entry per CDR3 protein, called by TCRdb with MiXCR from the 5' RACE reads. The sample contains just over 250,000 distinct CDR3 sequences, about 5% of which appear only once. The sequencing here drew on CD4+ T cells sorted from PBMCs, taken on the day of the yellow fever booster vaccination. The source of these receptors is a man aged 18 to 29 who received the YFV17D yellow fever vaccine.

This clonotype was detected only a few times. The chain employs TRBV7-2 and TRBJ1-1; maybe TRBD1 (5 bases). The CDR3 totals 15 residues. From germline, CDR1 is SGHTA and CDR2 FQGNSA. Deletions cut 2 bases from V and 1 base from J, with 11 bases between. The CDR3 DNA reads as TGTGCCAGCAGCTTACGCGAGGGGACGAACACTGAAGCTTTCTTT. It translates to CASSLREGTNTEAFF.

There are many counts of this clonotype. V usage is TRBV6-5 and J usage is TRBJ2-3, with 11 positions matching TRBD2. This CDR3 is 16 amino acids long. Germline CDR1 and CDR2: MNHEY and SVGAGI. V was clipped by 6 bases and J by 4 bases; unmatched bases: 9. This CDR3 is CASSRTLAGGADTQYF. CDR3 coding DNA: TGTGCCAGCAGCCGGACCCTAGCGGGGGGCGCAGATACGCAGTATTTT.

This sequence joins TRBV5-1 and TRBJ2-5; the D call may be TRBD1 or TRBD2 (5 bases each). Germline V gene data show CDR1 as SGHRS and CDR2 as YFSETQ. The CDR3 runs 14 residues. Deletions cut 1 base from V and 4 bases from J, with 11 bases between. Here the CDR3 reads CASSLPGPGETQYF. In DNA form, the CDR3 reads TGCGCCAGCAGCTTGCCGGGGCCGGGAGAGACCCAGTACTTC.

This clonotype was seen many times. This chain's CDR3 is CASSFGQGVNEQFF. For the CDR3, the DNA is TGTGCCAGCAGTTTCGGACAGGGTGTCAATGAGCAGTTCTTC. V gene TRBV7-9 combines with J gene TRBJ2-1; the match to TRBD1 covers 8 bases. The J segment lost 6 bases and the V segment lost 6 bases, leaving 7 bases of the junction unmatched. In germline, CDR1 is SEHNR, CDR2 FQNEAQ (reference sequence). The CDR3 extends over 14 amino acids.

This clonotype was recorded a few times. This rearrangement joins TRBV9 to TRBJ1-3; D not resolved. Trimming removed 1 base from V and 0 bases from J, with 8 bases in between. There are 15 residues in the CDR3. From germline, CDR1 is SGDLS and CDR2 YYNGEE. The CDR3 DNA is TGTGCCAGCAGCGTAACTGGAAACTCTGGAAACACCATATATTTT. Its protein is CASSVTGNSGNTIYF.

This clonotype was recorded at least ten times. The CDR3 region is CASSFDRDTQYF. The CDR3 DNA reads TGTGCCAGCAGCTTCGATCGTGATACGCAGTATTTT. The chain is built from TRBV6-5 and TRBJ2-3; no definite D call. Germline V gene data show CDR1 as MNHEY and CDR2 as SVGAGI. CDR3 length equals 12 residues. V lost 6 bases, J lost 6 bases, and 10 bases lay in between.

This clonotype was recorded a few times. V is TRBV5-1 and J is TRBJ1-3; D gene ambiguous. The V gene's germline CDR1 is SGHRS and CDR2 YFSETQ. The V end was cut by 5 bases, the J end by 0 bases, with 6 bases between. The CDR3 length is 13 residues. The CDR3 bases are TGCGCCAGCAGGAACTTCTCTGGAAACACCATATATTTT. Translated: CASRNFSGNTIYF.

The gene calls are TRBV29-1 and TRBJ1-1; D is perhaps TRBD1 (6 bases). The CDR3 extends over 13 amino acids. Germline CDR1 and CDR2: SQVTM and ANQGSEA. Trimming removed 7 bases from V and 0 bases from J, with 12 bases in between. The CDR3 here is CSGRQAMNTEAFF. The CDR3, as DNA: TGCAGCGGAAGACAGGCCATGAACACTGAAGCTTTCTTT.

On this clonotype: At one end the junction does not follow the germline gene, possibly because of a read error. The rearrangement joins TRBV7-4 to TRBJ2-3, with TRBD2 matching 8 bases. The CDR3 length is 15 residues. Germline V gene sequence: CDR1 SGHVT, CDR2 SQSDAQ. The CDR3 region is CASSLGIAGGDTQYF. Written as DNA, the CDR3 is TGTGCCAGCAGTTTAGGGATCGCGGGGGGAGACACGCAGTATTTT.

Here the CDR3 reads CASSPGTDRNQPQHF. In DNA, the CDR3 is TGTGCCAGCAGTCCCGGGACGGACCGGAATCAGCCCCAGCATTTT. The chain employs TRBV7-6 and TRBJ1-5, with a tentative D call TRBD1 (5 bases). CDR1 is SGHVS and CDR2 is FNYEAQ in the germline V gene. This CDR3 has 15 amino acids. V lost 6 bases to trimming and J lost 4 bases, with 16 bases between them.

The chain has TRBV29-1 and TRBJ1-1; tentatively, D is TRBD1 (5 bases). Trimming left V 2 bases short and J 4 bases short, with 11 bases between. Germline lookup yields CDR1 SQVTM and CDR2 ANQGSEA. CDR3 length: 13 residues. This chain's CDR3 is CSVEPRQITEAFF. CDR3 coding DNA: TGCAGCGTTGAACCGAGACAGATCACTGAAGCTTTCTTT.

This clonotype occurred a few times. The rearrangement links TRBV4-1 to TRBJ2-7; D possibly corresponds to TRBD2 (7 bases). Deletions cut 2 bases from V and 4 bases from J, with 21 bases between. This CDR3 comprises 17 residues. The germline V gene encodes CDR1 MGHRA and CDR2 YSYEKL. In nucleotides, the CDR3 is TGCGCCAGCAGCCAATCCTTCGCCCGGGGGGCGAGATACGAGCAGTACTTC. Translating it yields CASSQSFARGARYEQYF.

This clonotype was counted ten times or more. The chain employs TRBV29-1 and TRBJ1-2; D remains unclear. V lost 4 bases and J lost 8, with 14 bases in between. Germline values: CDR1 SQVTM, CDR2 ANQGSEA. This CDR3 has 12 residues. CDR3 residues: CSVAEGRGGYTF. The CDR3 nucleotides are TGCAGCGTTGCGGAGGGCCGAGGGGGCTACACCTTC.

The CDR3 DNA is TGTGCCAGCAGTCCCACGGCGCTGTCCTCTGGAAACACCATATATTTT. Its protein product is CASSPTALSSGNTIYF. The V and J genes are TRBV6-5 and TRBJ1-3; D is ambiguous. The CDR3 is 16 amino acids. Trimming took 5 bases from V and 0 from J, leaving 14 bases between them. Germline CDR1 MNHEY, CDR2 SVGAGI.

This clonotype has just a few counts. The chain is built from TRBV12-3 or TRBV12-4 and TRBJ1-1, with a tentative D call TRBD1 (5 bases). The CDR3 has 14 amino acids. V was cut by 2 bases and J by 3 bases, with 10 bases left in between. The CDR3 coding sequence is TGTGCCAGCAGTTTACGGGGGAGGTACACTGAAGCTTTCTTT. Translation gives CASSLRGRYTEAFF.

There are many counts of this clonotype. The chain couples TRBV14 to TRBJ2-1; D call uncertain. The V end lost 3 bases, the J end lost 4 bases, and 7 bases lay between the germline ends. Germline V gene sequence: CDR1 SGHDN, CDR2 FVKESK. The CDR3 extends over 13 amino acids. Here the CDR3 DNA reads TGTGCCAGCAGCCAGTTCGGGTACAATGAGCAGTTCTTC. Its translation: CASSQFGYNEQFF.

This clonotype was detected only a few times. V usage is TRBV18 and J usage is TRBJ1-6; D is uncertain. V gave up 0 bases and J gave up 10 bases, with 7 bases separating them. The CDR3 contains 13 residues. Germline assignment: CDR1 KGHSH and CDR2 LQKENI. The CDR3 nucleotides are TGTGCCAGCTCACCACCGTTTAAGTCACCCCTCCACTTT. It yields the protein CASSPPFKSPLHF.

This clonotype was seen ten or more times. This chain links TRBV5-1 with TRBJ2-5; no definite D call. The V gene lost 0 bases and the J gene lost 2 bases, with 17 bases spanning the gap. Germline CDR1 reads SGHRS; CDR2 reads YFSETQ. The CDR3 runs to 17 residues. In nucleotides, the CDR3 is TGCGCCAGCAGCTTGGAAGTCCGACGTGTGGTTCAAGAGACCCAGTACTTC. This codes for CASSLEVRRVVQETQYF.

This rearrangement joins TRBV9 to TRBJ1-2, with D maybe TRBD1 (5 bases). V gave up 3 bases and J gave up 3 bases, with 9 bases separating them. Germline lookup yields CDR1 SGDLS and CDR2 YYNGEE. There are 13 residues in the CDR3. The CDR3 region is CASSEGTYYGYTF. CDR3 coding DNA: TGTGCCAGCAGCGAGGGGACCTACTATGGCTACACCTTC.

This clonotype occurred a few times. The chain combines TRBV7-2 with TRBJ1-5; D possibly corresponds to TRBD1 (5 bases). Germline-derived CDR1 and CDR2 are SGHTA and FQGNSA. The CDR3 has 14 amino acids. V gave up 7 bases and J gave up 2 bases, with 12 bases separating them. This CDR3 reads CASTPRVGNQPQHF. The CDR3 DNA reads TGTGCCAGCACCCCCAGGGTGGGCAATCAGCCCCAGCATTTT.

This clonotype was detected ten times or more. This chain joins TRBV4-3 and TRBJ2-1; D remains unclear. The germline V and J ends were trimmed by 0 bases and 8 bases, with 14 bases remaining between them. Germline V gene data show CDR1 as LGHNA and CDR2 as YSLEER. This CDR3 region has 15 residues. The DNA of the CDR3 is TGCGCCAGCAGCCAAGAATCCGGATTTTCCGATGAGCAGTTCTTC. Translated: CASSQESGFSDEQFF.

This clonotype was recorded at least ten times. The J gene is TRBJ2-3, the V gene TRBV29-1; 7 bases align to TRBD2. Germline V gives CDR1 SQVTM, CDR2 ANQGSEA. The CDR3 consists of 13 residues. V shed 3 bases, J shed 6 bases, and the junction held 6 bases outside the gene matches. The CDR3 DNA reads TGCAGCGTTGAGACTAGCTCGGCGGATACGCAGTATTTT. This gives the protein CSVETSSADTQYF.

This clonotype has a count of ten or more. The CDR3 loop is CAISGILAGADTQYF. The CDR3 DNA sequence: TGTGCCATCAGTGGAATACTAGCGGGGGCAGATACGCAGTATTTT. The chain couples TRBV10-3 to TRBJ2-3, with 11 bases fitting TRBD2. From germline, CDR1 is ENHRY and CDR2 SYGVKD. After removal of 4 bases from V and 4 bases from J, the junction contained 4 bases not matched to a gene. The CDR3 runs to 15 residues.

There are a few counts of this clonotype. The J gene is TRBJ2-1, the V gene TRBV24-1, with 8 bases lining up with TRBD1. The CDR3 extends over 15 amino acids. Per germline, CDR1 KGHDR and CDR2 SFDVKD. The V segment lost 4 bases and the J segment 10 bases; nucleotides outside the gene matches: 11. CDR3 residues: CATSESGTGVREQFF. CDR3 sequence (DNA): TGTGCCACCAGTGAATCCGGGACAGGTGTAAGGGAGCAGTTCTTC.

In its sample, this clonotype was seen a few times. V is TRBV18 and J is TRBJ2-1, with D tentatively TRBD1 (6 bases). With 2 bases removed from V and 14 bases from J, the gap between germline ends came to 19 bases. Germline V gives CDR1 KGHSH, CDR2 LQKENI. The CDR3 contains 14 residues. The CDR3 spells CASSPGQTGPGEFF. CDR3 DNA sequence: TGTGCCAGCTCACCAGGCCAAACAGGGCCAGGGGAGTTCTTC.

This clonotype was counted only a few times. This sequence joins TRBV20-1 and TRBJ1-4; D ambiguous. The germline gives CDR1 DFQATT, CDR2 SNEGSKA (reference sequence). The CDR3 runs 13 residues. This CDR3 reads CVTTGPLKEKLFF. CDR3 in DNA: TGCGTTACCACCGGGCCGCTTAAGGAAAAACTGTTTTTT.

Concerning this clonotype itself: A much larger clone differs from this one at a single base, so this may be a read error. V is TRBV4-2 and J is TRBJ1-4; tentative D call: TRBD1 (5 bases). This CDR3 has 15 amino acids. The V end lost 0 bases, the J end lost 3 bases, and 8 bases lay between the germline ends. The germline V gene has CDR1 LGHNA and CDR2 YNFKEQ. CDR3 sequence (DNA): TGTGCCAGCAGCCAAGATGGGGCAGCTAATGAAAAACTGTTTTTT. Translating gives CASSQDGAANEKLFF.

This clonotype showed up many times. The V call is TRBV20-1, the J call TRBJ2-2; the D call may be TRBD1 or TRBD2 (5 bases each). Germline loops: CDR1 DFQATT, CDR2 SNEGSKA (reference sequence). The V and J ends lost 6 bases and 7 bases respectively, with 15 bases between them. The CDR3 loop spans 13 amino acids. CDR3 loop: CSARRQGVGELFF. Here the CDR3 DNA reads TGCAGTGCGAGACGCCAGGGAGTCGGGGAGCTGTTTTTT.

This clonotype was seen only a few times. V usage is TRBV3-2 and J usage is TRBJ2-1; TRBD1 reflects the table's D call only, with no check against the DNA. TRBV3-2 is a pseudogene locus. The CDR3 loop spans 17 amino acids. CDR3: CASSQDCRDRLYNEQFF. The CDR3 DNA sequence: TGTGCCAGCAGCCAAGATTGTCGGGACAGACTATACAATGAGCAGTTCTTC.

This clonotype was seen ten or more times. The chain combines TRBV5-1 with TRBJ1-1, with TRBD1 matching 7 bases. The CDR3 totals 16 residues. Germline values: CDR1 SGHRS, CDR2 YFSETQ. After removal of 5 bases from V and 0 bases from J, the junction contained 10 bases not matched to a gene. The CDR3 nucleotides read TGCGCCAGCAGACGGGACAGAGGGGCTATGAACACTGAAGCTTTCTTT. Protein product: CASRRDRGAMNTEAFF.